These 22 T cell receptor beta chains share one sample of origin, sequenced in a study of T cell responses to AZD1222 COVID-19 vaccine. Data came from immunoSEQ multiplex PCR; TCRdb stores just in-frame clones and leaves some out. The repertoire holds some 180,000 clones, approximately 92% seen once, with 1% to 1.5% in the top ten. The sequencing used peripheral blood, collected on day 0 of AZD1222 vaccination. The receptors here all came from an adult in good health.

The CDR3 nucleotides are TGTGCCAGCAGCGCCGGACATGTCTCCTACGAGCAGTACTTC. Its protein product is CASSAGHVSYEQYF. The chain employs TRBV9 and TRBJ2-7; the D gene is possibly TRBD1 (5 bases). The length of the CDR3 is 14 residues. From germline, CDR1 is SGDLS and CDR2 YYNGEE. Trimming took 3 bases from V and 0 from J, leaving 10 bases between them.

The rearrangement joins TRBV2 to TRBJ1-6, with D unresolved. Germline V gene data show CDR1 as SNHLY and CDR2 as FYNNEI. V was trimmed by 4 bases and J by 3 bases, leaving 7 bases between them. The CDR3 has 14 residues. This chain's CDR3 is CASSGTDYNSPLHF. Written as DNA, the CDR3 is TGTGCCAGCAGTGGAACAGACTATAATTCACCCCTCCACTTT.

The chain is built from TRBV6-5 and TRBJ1-2, with 8 bases lining up with TRBD1. With 0 bases clipped from V and 3 bases from J, the junction kept 6 bases outside the gene matches. CDR3 length: 16 residues. Per the germline V gene, CDR1 is MNHEY and CDR2 is SVGAGI. The CDR3 spells CASSYSYRGLHYGYTF. The CDR3, as DNA: TGTGCCAGCAGTTACTCCTACAGGGGGTTGCACTATGGCTACACCTTC.

CDR3 region: CASSRTRTGDGYTF. The CDR3 bases are TGTGCCAGCAGTCGAACAAGAACAGGGGATGGCTACACCTTC. The chain carries TRBV6-5 and TRBJ1-2, with 7 bases lining up with TRBD1. Trimming at V came to 5 bases and at J to 6 bases, leaving 9 bases not matched to a gene. The CDR3 contains 14 residues. Per the germline V gene, CDR1 is MNHEY and CDR2 is SVGAGI.

The CDR3 spells CAWSSQDTQYF. Here the CDR3 DNA reads TGTGCCTGGAGTTCCCAAGATACGCAGTATTTT. This chain uses TRBV30 with TRBJ2-3; D gene ambiguous. CDR3 size: 11 residues. CDR1 GTSNPN and CDR2 SVGIG come from the germline V gene (reference sequence). With 2 bases removed from V and 5 bases from J, the gap between germline ends came to 5 bases.

V and J are TRBV6-5 and TRBJ2-3; D remains ambiguous. Trimming stripped 5 bases from V and 7 bases from J, with 16 bases between. The CDR3 sequence is 14 residues long. Germline V gives CDR1 MNHEY, CDR2 SVGAGI. CDR3 nucleotides: TGTGCCAGCAGTAACGATCGGGTCGTTAATACGCAGTATTTT. Protein sequence: CASSNDRVVNTQYF.

CDR3 DNA sequence: TGTGCCAGCAGCCTCTGGAAAGGTCAGCCCCAGCATTTT. This gives the protein CASSLWKGQPQHF. This chain links TRBV7-8 with TRBJ1-5; D is unclear. The V gene lost 5 bases and the J gene lost 6 bases, with 11 bases spanning the gap. Germline assignment: CDR1 SGHVS and CDR2 FQNEAQ. The CDR3 extends over 13 amino acids.

In its sample, this clone ranks as medium-sized (0.01 to 0.1%). The chain joins TRBV6-1 to TRBJ1-2, with TRBD1 matching over 7 bases. CDR3 length: 15 amino acids. V was pared by 3 bases and J by 4 bases, with 8 bases of the junction left unmatched. Germline V gene lookup returns CDR1 MNHNS and CDR2 SASEGT. The CDR3 reads CASSEQQGMTYGYTF. The CDR3 region has the DNA TGTGCCAGCAGTGAGCAACAGGGGATGACCTATGGCTACACCTTC.

V is TRBV25-1 and J is TRBJ2-1; TRBD1 matches 8 bases. Germline V gene data show CDR1 as MGHDK and CDR2 as SYGVNS. This CDR3 contains 15 residues. The junction had 9 bases not matched to a gene; V was cut back by 2 bases and J by 9 bases. In DNA form, the CDR3 reads TGTGCCAGCAGTGAACCCGGGGCAGGGGGCCTTGAGCAGTTCTTC. This sequence encodes CASSEPGAGGLEQFF.

This clone was seen once. V and J are TRBV3-1 (or the pseudogene TRBV3-2) and TRBJ1-2, with a possible D match to TRBD1 (6 bases). This CDR3 contains 14 residues. CDR1 is LGHDT and CDR2 is YNNKEL in the germline V gene (reference sequence). The V end was cut by 6 bases, the J end by 7 bases, with 18 bases between. In DNA form, the CDR3 reads TGTGCCAGCAGGCGTACAGGGAAGGGGGTTGGCTACACCTTC. It yields the protein CASRRTGKGVGYTF.

The chain combines TRBV7-9 with TRBJ2-7, with unresolved D. From germline, CDR1 is SEHNR and CDR2 FQNEAQ (reference sequence). The CDR3 extends over 11 amino acids. The V end was cut by 5 bases, the J end by 3 bases, with 5 bases between. The CDR3 sequence: CASSIFYEQYF. For the CDR3, the DNA is TGTGCCAGCAGCATCTTCTACGAGCAGTACTTC.

This clone was detected only once. V is TRBV5-4 and J is TRBJ2-3; D is unclear. CDR1 is SGHNT, CDR2 YYREEE, per germline (reference sequence). V was pared by 2 bases and J by 4 bases, with 11 bases between. This CDR3 is 14 amino acids long. CDR3 coding DNA: TGTGCCAGCAGCTTTGAATCCAGTTCAGATACGCAGTATTTT. Its protein is CASSFESSSDTQYF.

This rearrangement joins TRBV14 to TRBJ2-7; D tentatively fits TRBD1 or TRBD2 (6 bases each). V was clipped by 4 bases and J by 6 bases, with 16 bases between them. CDR3 length equals 14 residues. CDR1 and CDR2 from the germline V gene are SGHDN and FVKESK. In DNA, the CDR3 is TGTGCCAGCAGCCTAGGAAGAGGGGGGTTCGAGCAGTACTTC. Its translation: CASSLGRGGFEQYF.

CDR3 in amino acids: CASSYSGSGNTIYF. CDR3 nucleotides: TGTGCCAGCAGTTACTCTGGGTCTGGAAACACCATATATTTT. The rearrangement uses TRBV6-5 and TRBJ1-3; D unclear. The CDR3 contains 14 residues. The V gene's germline CDR1 is MNHEY and CDR2 SVGAGI. Trimming took off 0 bases at V and 1 base at J, with 4 bases between the two ends.

This clone has a handful of counts. V gene TRBV29-1 combines with J gene TRBJ1-2; no clear D gene. The length of the CDR3 is 11 residues. CDR1 SQVTM and CDR2 ANQGSEA come from the germline V gene. V was cut by 4 bases and J by 6 bases, with 9 bases left in between. CDR3 loop: CSVGLEDGYTF. CDR3 coding DNA: TGCAGCGTTGGATTAGAGGATGGCTACACCTTC.

This clone was recorded only once. J is TRBJ1-1 and V is TRBV5-6, with TRBD1 as a possible D gene (5 bases). CDR1 SGHDT and CDR2 YYEEEE come from the germline V gene. The CDR3 consists of 12 residues. V shed 0 bases and J shed 8 bases, with 8 bases lying between them. This CDR3 reads CASSLAGPEAFF. CDR3 DNA sequence: TGTGCCAGCAGCTTGGCGGGGCCGGAAGCTTTCTTT.

The J gene is TRBJ1-4, the V gene TRBV28, with TRBD1 matching over 7 bases. Germline CDR1 is MDHEN and CDR2 is SYDVKM. V was clipped by 6 bases and J by 7 bases; unmatched bases: 5. This CDR3 has 13 amino acids. CDR3 DNA sequence: TGTGCCAGCAGGGACACAGGGGTTGAAAAACTGTTTTTT. Protein sequence: CASRDTGVEKLFF.

This rearrangement joins TRBV5-1 to TRBJ1-4; D not certain. The CDR3 spans 16 residues. Germline-derived CDR1 and CDR2 are SGHRS and YFSETQ. The V end lost 0 bases, the J end lost 4 bases, and 13 bases lay between the germline ends. The CDR3 is CASSLGGGNSNEKLFF. DNA for the CDR3: TGCGCCAGCAGCTTGGGCGGAGGGAATAGTAATGAAAAACTGTTTTTT.

This rearrangement joins TRBV7-8 to TRBJ1-3; 7 bases fit TRBD1. V shed 5 bases, J shed 12 bases, and the junction held 10 bases outside the gene matches. From germline, CDR1 is SGHVS and CDR2 FQNEAQ. The length of the CDR3 is 13 residues. The CDR3: CASSLNTGTDIYF. The CDR3 DNA is TGTGCCAGCAGCCTTAACACCGGGACAGACATATATTTT. The entire variable domain, with the rest obtained from reference TRBV7-8 and TRBJ1-3, is as follows: GAGVSQSPRYKVAKRGQDVALRCDPISGHVSLFWYQQALGQGPEFLTYFQNEAQLDKSGLPSDRFFAERPEGSVSTLKIQRTQQEDSAVYLCASSLNTGTDIYFGEGSWLTVV.

The rearrangement uses TRBV28 and TRBJ1-1; possibly TRBD1 for D (6 bases). The germline CDR1 and CDR2 sequences are MDHEN and SYDVKM. The CDR3 length is 12 residues. The V end lost 5 bases, the J end lost 11 bases, and 15 bases lay between the germline ends. The CDR3 DNA reads TGTGCCAGCAGTCACAGGGAGGGCGGCGCTTTCTTT. Amino acid sequence: CASSHREGGAFF.

CDR3 protein: CASSLSGPNIQYF. The CDR3, as DNA: TGTGCCAGCAGCTTATCGGGACCAAACATTCAGTACTTC. J is TRBJ2-4 and V is TRBV7-2; D possibly uses TRBD1 or TRBD2 (5 bases each). This CDR3 has 13 residues. The V gene's germline CDR1 is SGHTA and CDR2 FQGNSA. Trimming shortened V by 2 bases and J by 6 bases, and 8 bases separated the two germline ends.

The J gene is TRBJ1-6, the V gene TRBV27; possible D gene TRBD1, 6 bases. The germline gives CDR1 MNHEY, CDR2 SMNVEV (reference sequence). V was trimmed by 6 bases and J by 10 bases, leaving 16 bases between them. The CDR3 loop spans 14 amino acids. For the CDR3, the DNA is TGTGCCAGCAGCTACAACAGGGTACAATCACCCCTCCACTTT. Residues: CASSYNRVQSPLHF.